This section outlines one T cell receptor beta chain sequence together with its context. With 2 bases clipped from V and 1 base from J, the junction kept 7 bases outside the gene matches. Germline V gene data show CDR1 as SGHVS and CDR2 as FQNEAQ. This CDR3 spans 16 amino acids. These data belong to a study of blood T cell repertoires in COVID-19. Overall study: There were acute and convalescent COVID-19 samples, and they came from the United States, Italy and Spain.

In the authors' methods: Reference gene primer amplification gave nucleated cell count estimates. The assay was immunoSEQ multiplex PCR, and TCRdb's table has in-frame clones only and misses some. V, J and clone size are those of that table, while D and trimming were read from the DNA. The sample comprises some 350,000 clones, about 88% of which are singletons, and about 3% rests with the top ten. Sequencing input: peripheral blood. The receptor was isolated from a human donor in a cohort sampled during active COVID-19. The chain has TRBV7-8 and TRBJ2-5, with 7 bases that match TRBD2. The CDR3, as DNA: TGTGCCAGCAGCTTATTTGGGCGGGGGTCCCAAGAGACCCAGTACTTC. Its protein is CASSLFGRGSQETQYF. The whole variable domain, remainder taken from reference TRBV7-8 and TRBJ2-5, is GAGVSQSPRYKVAKRGQDVALRCDPISGHVSLFWYQQALGQGPEFLTYFQNEAQLDKSGLPSDRFFAERPEGSVSTLKIQRTQQEDSAVYLCASSLFGRGSQETQYFGPGTRLLVL.